This T cell receptor beta chain was found in a study of spatial heterogeneity in lung cancer. On the study more broadly: Alpha-chain sequences were detected in numbers that were consistently lower than beta-chain sequences. Combinations of a unique TCR and a UMI were tallied in raw reads, and on average each appeared more than ten times. Whole-study findings and limits: Blood carried ubiquitous expanded tumor TCRs more at resection than follow-up.

The ends lost 3 bases at V and 5 bases at J; junction bases unmatched: 27. CDR3 length: 21 amino acids. Looked up from germline, CDR1 is DFQATT and CDR2 is SNEGSKA (reference sequence). This clonotype was observed at least ten times. No antigen is known for it. Documented time point: sample taken at primary tumor resection. The input material, whole RNA from tumor, nontumor lung or frozen PBMC, was sequenced unsorted. Samples came from 72 TRACERx patients with untreated early-stage lung cancer. TCRdb independently ran MiXCR on the 5' RACE reads; one entry per CDR3 protein. This table has under 25,000 distinct CDR3 sequences, roughly 6.9% appearing once.

This sample comprised PBMCs, obtained at surgery. This clonotype originated in a male donor with early-stage non-small cell lung cancer. The V and J genes are TRBV20-1 and TRBJ2-7; 11 nucleotides align to TRBD2. CDR3 sequence: CSASGWQGASDLLAGGDEQYF. The CDR3, as DNA: TGCAGTGCTAGTGGCTGGCAGGGGGCGTCGGATCTCCTAGCGGGAGGAGACGAGCAGTACTTC.